What follows describes a single TCR beta chain. This entry is derived from a study of blood T cell repertoires in COVID-19. Enrollment of patients from Seattle took place during active infection, with longitudinal follow-up. CDR1 and CDR2 (germline): MDHEN, SYDVKM. V dropped 6 bases and J dropped 7; count of bases not matched to a gene: 10. This CDR3 spans 16 amino acids. In the study's own analysis: Scientists estimated how many nucleated cells there were by amplifying reference gene primers. TCRdb's table, derived via immunoSEQ multiplex PCR, lists solely in-frame clones and lacks some. V and J calls and clone size are as listed in that table; D and trimming were resolved from the DNA. Here the sample spans 130,000 or so clones, 80% to 85% being singletons.

The source is a man younger than 45 with COVID-19, enrolled during active disease. The J gene is TRBJ2-1, the V gene TRBV28, with 12 nucleotides matching TRBD2. Sequenced sample: peripheral blood. The CDR3 nucleotides read TGTGCCAGCAGCTACCCAAAGACTAGCGGGAGAAATGAGCAGTTCTTC. Encoded protein: CASSYPKTSGRNEQFF.